These T cell receptor beta chains were read from a single sample in a study of cytomegalovirus exposure and HLA in healthy donors. Sequencing was performed with immunoSEQ multiplex PCR; in TCRdb, only in-frame clones are kept and a portion is missing. The table has 150,000 to 200,000 clones, around 81% seen once. Sequenced input: PBMCs. The receptor set was obtained from a man aged 18 to 29 in good health and CMV-seronegative. Both conserved end residues are part of each CDR3. The order of the fields is CDR3 protein, CDR3 DNA, J gene, clone size, D gene, V gene. A D gene is named only where the DNA matches it firmly. Expanded clones get a size class; other rows say once, few or many, or leave the size out.

cdr3_aa: CASSASQGAYEQYF; cdr3_nt: TGTGCCAGCAGCGCAAGCCAGGGGGCCTACGAGCAGTACTTC; j_call: TRBJ2-7; clone_size: NA; d_call: TRBD1; v_call: TRBV9
cdr3_aa: CASSLEAGGGQPQHF; cdr3_nt: TGTGCCAGCAGCTTAGAGGCAGGGGGTGGTCAGCCCCAGCATTTT; j_call: TRBJ1-5; clone_size: once; d_call: TRBD1; v_call: TRBV7-2
cdr3_aa: CATGEQGVGEKLFF; cdr3_nt: TGTGCCACCGGTGAACAGGGGGTTGGTGAAAAACTGTTTTTT; j_call: TRBJ1-4; clone_size: NA; d_call: TRBD1; v_call: TRBV2
cdr3_aa: CASTGLFSSYNEQFF; cdr3_nt: TGTGCCAGTACGGGACTCTTTAGCTCCTACAATGAGCAGTTCTTC; j_call: TRBJ2-1; clone_size: NA; d_call: NA; v_call: TRBV19
cdr3_aa: CASSLLRDSSNEQFF; cdr3_nt: TGTGCCAGTAGTTTACTCCGGGACAGCTCCAATGAGCAGTTCTTC; j_call: TRBJ2-1; clone_size: NA; d_call: TRBD1; v_call: TRBV19
cdr3_aa: CASKQGENTEAFF; cdr3_nt: TGTGCCAGCAAGCAGGGGGAGAACACTGAAGCTTTCTTT; j_call: TRBJ1-1; clone_size: NA; d_call: TRBD1; v_call: TRBV6-1
cdr3_aa: CASSQDAFANTGELFF; cdr3_nt: TGCGCCAGCAGCCAAGATGCGTTCGCGAACACCGGGGAGCTGTTTTTT; j_call: TRBJ2-2; clone_size: few; d_call: NA; v_call: TRBV4-3
cdr3_aa: CASSLGGGSSYEQYF; cdr3_nt: TGCGCCAGCAGCCTTGGTGGGGGGAGCTCCTACGAGCAGTACTTC; j_call: TRBJ2-7; clone_size: NA; d_call: NA; v_call: TRBV4-3
cdr3_aa: CASSPQVSGAQGTSYEQYF; cdr3_nt: TGTGCCAGCTCACCACAAGTCTCGGGCGCCCAGGGTACCTCCTACGAGCAGTACTTC; j_call: TRBJ2-7; clone_size: few; d_call: NA; v_call: TRBV18
cdr3_aa: CASSELTRYGYTF; cdr3_nt: TGTGCCAGCAGTGAATTGACAAGATATGGCTACACCTTC; j_call: TRBJ1-2; clone_size: NA; d_call: NA; v_call: TRBV25-1
cdr3_aa: CASSSRQGYNEQFF; cdr3_nt: TGTGCCAGCAGCTCCCGACAGGGTTACAATGAGCAGTTCTTC; j_call: TRBJ2-1; clone_size: NA; d_call: TRBD1; v_call: TRBV11-3
cdr3_aa: CASSPLETNEKLFF; cdr3_nt: TGTGCCAGCAGCCCCCTGGAGACTAATGAAAAACTGTTTTTT; j_call: TRBJ1-4; clone_size: few; d_call: NA; v_call: TRBV7-8
cdr3_aa: CASSQGLAGDYEQYF; cdr3_nt: TGCGCCAGCAGCCAAGGACTAGCGGGGGACTACGAGCAGTACTTC; j_call: TRBJ2-7; clone_size: few; d_call: TRBD2; v_call: TRBV4-3
cdr3_aa: CASSVRQGSEAFF; cdr3_nt: TGCGCCAGCAGCGTTCGGCAGGGGTCTGAAGCTTTCTTT; j_call: TRBJ1-1; clone_size: NA; d_call: NA; v_call: TRBV4-3
cdr3_aa: CASSSGTGGYNEQFF; cdr3_nt: TGTGCCAGCAGCTCCGGGACAGGGGGCTACAATGAGCAGTTCTTC; j_call: TRBJ2-1; clone_size: NA; d_call: TRBD1; v_call: TRBV5-6
cdr3_aa: CASSLAGQPRLTNEKLFF; cdr3_nt: TGTGCCAGCAGCTTAGCCGGACAGCCCCGATTAACTAATGAAAAACTGTTTTTT; j_call: TRBJ1-4; clone_size: NA; d_call: NA; v_call: TRBV7-9
cdr3_aa: CASSLWGQGADSGANVLTF; cdr3_nt: TGTGCCAGCAGTTTATGGGGACAGGGGGCTGACTCTGGGGCCAACGTCCTGACTTTC; j_call: TRBJ2-6; clone_size: NA; d_call: TRBD1; v_call: TRBV27
cdr3_aa: CSVEGRDSYGYTF; cdr3_nt: TGCAGCGTTGAAGGCAGGGATTCATATGGCTACACCTTC; j_call: TRBJ1-2; clone_size: NA; d_call: NA; v_call: TRBV29-1
cdr3_aa: CASSPTGTYEQYF; cdr3_nt: TGTGCCAGCAGCCCTACAGGGACCTACGAGCAGTACTTC; j_call: TRBJ2-7; clone_size: NA; d_call: NA; v_call: TRBV13
cdr3_aa: CASSSWTGGGTGRAGELFF; cdr3_nt: TGTGCCAGCAGTTCATGGACAGGGGGCGGGACTGGTAGGGCCGGGGAGCTGTTTTTT; j_call: TRBJ2-2; clone_size: few; d_call: TRBD1; v_call: TRBV28
cdr3_aa: CASRPGTSSTDTQYF; cdr3_nt: TGTGCCAGCAGACCCGGGACTTCCAGCACAGATACGCAGTATTTT; j_call: TRBJ2-3; clone_size: NA; d_call: NA; v_call: TRBV6-9
cdr3_aa: CASRQSGTGDYEQYF; cdr3_nt: TGTGCCAGCAGGCAATCGGGGACAGGGGATTACGAGCAGTACTTC; j_call: TRBJ2-7; clone_size: NA; d_call: TRBD1; v_call: TRBV7-3
cdr3_aa: CSSSLVQGAAEAFF; cdr3_nt: TGTTCCAGCAGCTTGGTACAGGGGGCAGCTGAAGCTTTCTTT; j_call: TRBJ1-1; clone_size: NA; d_call: TRBD1; v_call: TRBV7-9
cdr3_aa: CATSRLAGEADTQYF; cdr3_nt: TGTGCCACCAGCAGACTAGCGGGAGAAGCAGATACGCAGTATTTT; j_call: TRBJ2-3; clone_size: few; d_call: TRBD2; v_call: TRBV15
cdr3_aa: CSVPGQGFNGYTF; cdr3_nt: TGCAGCGTCCCGGGACAGGGGTTCAATGGCTACACCTTC; j_call: TRBJ1-2; clone_size: few; d_call: TRBD1; v_call: TRBV29-1
cdr3_aa: CASSVLGDNEQFF; cdr3_nt: TGTGCCAGCAGCGTACTAGGGGACAATGAGCAGTTCTTC; j_call: TRBJ2-1; clone_size: NA; d_call: NA; v_call: TRBV9
cdr3_aa: CASSLTGGMTDTQYF; cdr3_nt: TGTGCTAGCAGCTTAACAGGGGGCATGACAGATACGCAGTATTTT; j_call: TRBJ2-3; clone_size: NA; d_call: TRBD1; v_call: TRBV7-7
cdr3_aa: CASTENTGELFF; cdr3_nt: TGTGCCAGCACAGAGAACACCGGGGAGCTGTTTTTT; j_call: TRBJ2-2; clone_size: once; d_call: NA; v_call: TRBV6-6
cdr3_aa: CASSVEGLAGKETQYF; cdr3_nt: TGTGCCAGCAGCGTGGAGGGACTAGCGGGAAAAGAGACCCAGTACTTC; j_call: TRBJ2-5; clone_size: once; d_call: TRBD2; v_call: TRBV9
cdr3_aa: CASSPRLVYYEQYF; cdr3_nt: TGTGCCAGCAGCCCTCGACTGGTCTACTACGAGCAGTACTTC; j_call: TRBJ2-7; clone_size: NA; d_call: NA; v_call: TRBV21-1
cdr3_aa: CASSVRTGDYGYTF; cdr3_nt: TGTGCCAGCAGCGTGAGGACAGGAGACTATGGCTACACCTTC; j_call: TRBJ1-2; clone_size: NA; d_call: TRBD1; v_call: TRBV7-6
cdr3_aa: CASSTGGASTGELFF; cdr3_nt: TGCGCCAGCAGCACCGGGGGGGCAAGCACCGGGGAGCTGTTTTTT; j_call: TRBJ2-2; clone_size: NA; d_call: TRBD2; v_call: TRBV5-1
cdr3_aa: CASSQEGGGNGYTF; cdr3_nt: TGCGCCAGCAGCCAAGAGGGGGGAGGGAATGGCTACACCTTC; j_call: TRBJ1-2; clone_size: NA; d_call: NA; v_call: TRBV4-3
cdr3_aa: CASSPRLAGGAGQFF; cdr3_nt: TGTGCCAGCAGCCCCCGACTAGCGGGGGGGGCAGGGCAGTTCTTC; j_call: TRBJ2-1; clone_size: NA; d_call: TRBD2; v_call: TRBV9
cdr3_aa: CASSETANQPQHF; cdr3_nt: TGTGCCAGCAGTGAGACAGCTAATCAGCCCCAGCATTTT; j_call: TRBJ1-5; clone_size: NA; d_call: NA; v_call: TRBV6-1
cdr3_aa: CASGSQGARRASNTGELFF; cdr3_nt: TGTGCTAGCGGCTCACAGGGCGCGCGGCGAGCATCGAACACCGGGGAGCTGTTTTTT; j_call: TRBJ2-2; clone_size: NA; d_call: NA; v_call: TRBV7-7
cdr3_aa: CASSRWGLAGGHYEQYF; cdr3_nt: TGTGCCAGCAGTCGGTGGGGACTAGCGGGAGGGCACTACGAGCAGTACTTC; j_call: TRBJ2-7; clone_size: NA; d_call: TRBD2; v_call: TRBV28